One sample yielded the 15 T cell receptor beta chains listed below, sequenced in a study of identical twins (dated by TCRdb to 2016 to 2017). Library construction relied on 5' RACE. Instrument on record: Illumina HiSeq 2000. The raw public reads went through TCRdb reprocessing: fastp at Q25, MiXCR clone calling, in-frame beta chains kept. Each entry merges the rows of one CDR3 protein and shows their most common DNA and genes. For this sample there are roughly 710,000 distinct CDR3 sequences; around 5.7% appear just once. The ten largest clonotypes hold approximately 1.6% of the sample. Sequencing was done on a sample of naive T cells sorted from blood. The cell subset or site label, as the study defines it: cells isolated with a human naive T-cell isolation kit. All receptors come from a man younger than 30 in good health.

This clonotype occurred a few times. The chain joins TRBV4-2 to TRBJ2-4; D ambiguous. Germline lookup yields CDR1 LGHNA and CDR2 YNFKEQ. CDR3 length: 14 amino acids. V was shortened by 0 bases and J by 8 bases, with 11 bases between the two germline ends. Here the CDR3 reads CASSQDSRRDIQYF. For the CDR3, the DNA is TGTGCCAGCAGCCAAGACTCGCGTCGAGACATTCAGTACTTC.

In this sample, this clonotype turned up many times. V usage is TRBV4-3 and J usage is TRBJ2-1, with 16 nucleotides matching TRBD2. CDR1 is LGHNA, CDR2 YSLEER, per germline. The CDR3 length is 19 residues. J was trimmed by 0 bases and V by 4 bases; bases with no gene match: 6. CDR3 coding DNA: TGCGCCAGCAGCCTTGAGGGACTAGCGGGAGGGAGCTCCTACAATGAGCAGTTCTTC. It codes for CASSLEGLAGGSSYNEQFF.

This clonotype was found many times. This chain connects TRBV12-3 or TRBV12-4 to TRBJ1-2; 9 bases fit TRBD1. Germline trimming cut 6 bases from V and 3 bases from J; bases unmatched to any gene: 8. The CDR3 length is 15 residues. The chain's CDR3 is CASRNSGTGHYGYTF. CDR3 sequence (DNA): TGTGCCAGCAGAAATTCCGGGACAGGGCACTATGGCTACACCTTC.

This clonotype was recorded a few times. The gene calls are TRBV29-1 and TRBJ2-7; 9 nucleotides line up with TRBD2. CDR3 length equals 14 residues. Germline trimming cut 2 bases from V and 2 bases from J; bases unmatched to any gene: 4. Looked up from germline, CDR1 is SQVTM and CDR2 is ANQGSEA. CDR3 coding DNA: TGCAGCGTTGAAACGGGCGGGAGGGCCTACGAGCAGTACTTC. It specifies CSVETGGRAYEQYF.

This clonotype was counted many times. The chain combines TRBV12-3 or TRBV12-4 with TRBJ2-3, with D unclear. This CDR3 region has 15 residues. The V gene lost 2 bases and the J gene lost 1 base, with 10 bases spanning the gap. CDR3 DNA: TGTGCCAGCAGTTTACTCGGAACAGGCACAGATACGCAGTATTTT. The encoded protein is CASSLLGTGTDTQYF.

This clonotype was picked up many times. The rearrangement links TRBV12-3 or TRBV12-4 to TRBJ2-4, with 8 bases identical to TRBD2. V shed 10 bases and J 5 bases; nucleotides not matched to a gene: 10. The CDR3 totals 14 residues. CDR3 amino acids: CATRLAGGQNIQYF. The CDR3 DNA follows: TGTGCCACTCGTCTTGCGGGAGGACAAAACATTCAGTACTTC.

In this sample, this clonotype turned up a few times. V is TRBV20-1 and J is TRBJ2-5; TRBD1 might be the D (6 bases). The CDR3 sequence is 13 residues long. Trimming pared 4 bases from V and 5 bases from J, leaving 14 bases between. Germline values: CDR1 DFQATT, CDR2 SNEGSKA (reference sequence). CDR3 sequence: CSATQQGGETQYF. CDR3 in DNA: TGCAGTGCTACCCAACAGGGCGGCGAGACCCAGTACTTC.

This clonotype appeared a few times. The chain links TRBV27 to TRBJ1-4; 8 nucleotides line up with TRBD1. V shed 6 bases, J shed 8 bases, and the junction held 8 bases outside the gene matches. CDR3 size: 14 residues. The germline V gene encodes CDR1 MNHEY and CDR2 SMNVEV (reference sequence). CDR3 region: CASRSDREREKLFF. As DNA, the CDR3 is TGTGCCAGCAGATCGGACAGGGAGAGAGAAAAACTGTTTTTT.

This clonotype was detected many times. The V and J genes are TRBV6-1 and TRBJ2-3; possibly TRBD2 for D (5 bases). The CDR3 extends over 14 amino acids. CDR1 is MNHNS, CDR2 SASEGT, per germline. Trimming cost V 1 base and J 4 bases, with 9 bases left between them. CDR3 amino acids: CASSEVGKADTQYF. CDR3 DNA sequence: TGTGCCAGCAGTGAAGTCGGGAAGGCAGATACGCAGTATTTT.

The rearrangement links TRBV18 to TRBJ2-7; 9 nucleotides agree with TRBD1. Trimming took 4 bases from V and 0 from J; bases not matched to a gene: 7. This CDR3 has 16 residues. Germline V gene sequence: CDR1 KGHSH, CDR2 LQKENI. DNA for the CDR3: TGTGCCAGCTCACAAGCGGACAGGGGAGGCTCCTACGAGCAGTACTTC. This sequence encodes CASSQADRGGSYEQYF. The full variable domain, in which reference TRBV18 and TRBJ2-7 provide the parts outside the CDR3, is NAGVMQNPRHLVRRRGQEARLRCSPMKGHSHVYWYRQLPEEGLKFMVYLQKENIIDESGMPKERFSAEFPKEGPSILRIQQVVRGDSAAYFCASSQADRGGSYEQYFGPGTRLTVT.

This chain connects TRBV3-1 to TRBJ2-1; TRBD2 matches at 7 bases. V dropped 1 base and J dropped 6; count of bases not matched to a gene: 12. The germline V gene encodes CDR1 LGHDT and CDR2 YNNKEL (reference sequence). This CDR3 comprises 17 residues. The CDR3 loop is CASSQGGAGALRNEQFF. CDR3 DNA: TGTGCCAGCAGCCAAGGCGGCGCGGGAGCCTTGCGCAATGAGCAGTTCTTC.

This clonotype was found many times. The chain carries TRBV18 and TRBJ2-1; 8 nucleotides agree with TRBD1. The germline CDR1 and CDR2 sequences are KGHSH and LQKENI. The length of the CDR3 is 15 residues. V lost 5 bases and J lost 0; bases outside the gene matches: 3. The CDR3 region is CASSTGTGSYNEQFF. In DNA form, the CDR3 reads TGTGCCAGCTCAACCGGGACAGGCTCCTACAATGAGCAGTTCTTC.

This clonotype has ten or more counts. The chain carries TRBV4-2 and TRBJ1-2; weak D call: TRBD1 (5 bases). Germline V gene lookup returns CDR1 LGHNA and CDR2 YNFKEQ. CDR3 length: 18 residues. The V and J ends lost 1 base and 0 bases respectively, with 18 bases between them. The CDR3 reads CASSQGDSHYSPNYGYTF. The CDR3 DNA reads TGTGCCAGCAGCCAAGGCGACAGCCATTATTCTCCTAACTATGGCTACACCTTC.

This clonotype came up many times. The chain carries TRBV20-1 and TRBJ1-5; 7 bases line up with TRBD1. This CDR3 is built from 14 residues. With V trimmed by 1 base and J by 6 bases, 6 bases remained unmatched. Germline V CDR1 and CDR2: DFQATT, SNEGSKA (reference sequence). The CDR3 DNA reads TGCAGTGCTAGAGGACAGGGCCAGGCTCAGCCCCAGCATTTT. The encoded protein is CSARGQGQAQPQHF.

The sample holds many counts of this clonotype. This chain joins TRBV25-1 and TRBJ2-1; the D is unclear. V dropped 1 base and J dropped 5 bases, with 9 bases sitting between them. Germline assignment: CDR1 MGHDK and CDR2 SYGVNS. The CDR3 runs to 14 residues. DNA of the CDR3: TGTGCCAGCAGTGAATTGGTTGGCCACAATGAGCAGTTCTTC. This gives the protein CASSELVGHNEQFF.